This T cell receptor (beta chain) was captured in a study of T-cell reconstitution after alpha-beta-depleted transplantation in children. A library of TCRbeta sequences, prepared with unique molecular identifiers, was generated. MiXCR, applied by TCRdb to the PCR reads, yields one record per CDR3 protein. In the table there are hundreds of thousands of distinct CDR3 sequences, around a sixth of which are singletons. Trimming removed 0 bases from V and 1 base from J, with 6 bases in between. CDR3 size: 14 residues. Germline values: CDR1 ENHRY, CDR2 SYGVKD. This clonotype was observed many times. The receptor was derived from a human donor who donated a stem cell graft to a child with acute myeloid leukemia. This chain joins TRBV10-3 and TRBJ2-5; D unresolved. Sequenced here: PBMCs from the stem cell graft donor, sampled from the stem cell graft. The CDR3, as DNA: TGTGCCATCAGTGAGTCTGGTATCCAAGAGACCCAGTACTTC. As protein: CAISESGIQETQYF.